The 32 T cell receptor beta chains below come from one sample, sequenced in a study of cytomegalovirus exposure and HLA in healthy donors. Primers: 60 Vbeta forward and 13 Jbeta reverse. Only in-frame clones appear in the TCRdb table, and some are missing; sequencing was by immunoSEQ multiplex PCR. The profile shows about 140,000 clones, around 84% of them singletons. The material sequenced was PBMCs. The receptors stem from a man in his forties or fifties in good health and CMV-seronegative.

The chain uses TRBV6-5 and TRBJ1-3, with 8 positions matching TRBD1. Germline trimming cut 5 bases from V and 0 bases from J; bases unmatched to any gene: 3. CDR3 length: 15 amino acids. Germline lookup yields CDR1 MNHEY and CDR2 SVGAGI. The CDR3 DNA follows: TGTGCCAGCAGTCCAGGGGGCATCTCTGGAAACACCATATATTTT. It codes for CASSPGGISGNTIYF.

In this sample, this clone turned up once. The J gene is TRBJ2-3, the V gene TRBV5-1; 9 bases fit TRBD2. This CDR3 region has 16 residues. V gave up 4 bases and J gave up 1 base; unmatched junction bases: 7. Germline CDR1 is SGHRS and CDR2 is YFSETQ. The CDR3 is CASSPFLAGGTDTQYF. As DNA, the CDR3 is TGCGCCAGCAGCCCCTTTTTAGCGGGGGGCACAGATACGCAGTATTTT.

This clone was observed a few times. The genes are TRBV29-1 and TRBJ2-5, with D unclear. The CDR3 is 12 amino acids. CDR1 and CDR2 from the germline V gene are SQVTM and ANQGSEA. V shed 4 bases and J shed 3 bases, with 9 bases lying between them. The CDR3 here is CSVGERKETQYF. The CDR3 DNA reads as TGCAGCGTTGGCGAGAGGAAAGAGACCCAGTACTTC.

Regarding this clone: Different DNA sequences within this sample yield the same CDR3. The rearrangement uses TRBV9 and TRBJ2-3, with TRBD1 identical over 9 bases. This CDR3 comprises 15 residues. Germline lookup yields CDR1 SGDLS and CDR2 YYNGEE. The J segment lost 1 base and the V segment lost 4 bases, leaving 4 bases of the junction unmatched. Here the CDR3 reads CASSPRTGGTDTQYF. CDR3 nucleotide sequence: TGTGCCAGCAGCCCACGGACAGGGGGCACAGATACGCAGTATTTT.

The chain couples TRBV6-5 to TRBJ2-2; TRBD1 matches at 10 bases. Per the germline V gene, CDR1 is MNHEY and CDR2 is SVGAGI. CDR3 length: 14 residues. J was trimmed by 4 bases and V by 6 bases; bases with no gene match: 2. Here the CDR3 reads CASRRTGGTGELFF. CDR3 in DNA: TGTGCCAGCAGGCGGACAGGGGGCACCGGGGAGCTGTTTTTT.

The chain has TRBV5-5 and TRBJ1-5, with a tentative D call TRBD1 (6 bases). Trimming shortened V by 5 bases and J by 4 bases, and 13 bases separated the two germline ends. The CDR3 is made up of 14 amino acids. The germline V gene encodes CDR1 SGHKS and CDR2 YYEKEE (reference sequence). CDR3 nucleotide sequence: TGTGCCAGCAGTTCGGACAGAGCGAATCAGCCCCAGCATTTT. Its protein product is CASSSDRANQPQHF. Looking up the rest from reference TRBV5-5 and TRBJ1-5 gives the full variable domain: DAGVTQSPTHLIKTRGQQVTLRCSPISGHKSVSWYQQVLGQGPQFIFQYYEKEERGRGNFPDRFSARQFPNYSSELNVNALLLGDSALYLCASSSDRANQPQHFGDGTRLSIL.

The chain employs TRBV5-1 and TRBJ1-2; 8 bases map to TRBD1. Trimming removed 0 bases from V and 6 bases from J; junction bases left unmatched: 4. This CDR3 is 14 amino acids long. From germline, CDR1 is SGHRS and CDR2 YFSETQ. The CDR3 coding sequence is TGCGCCAGCAGCTTGGGAGTACAGGGGGATGGCTACACCTTC. Its protein is CASSLGVQGDGYTF. Variable domain in full (rest from reference TRBV5-1 and TRBJ1-2): KAGVTQTPRYLIKTRGQQVTLSCSPISGHRSVSWYQQTPGQGLQFLFEYFSETQRNKGNFPGRFSGRQFSNSRSEMNVSTLELGDSALYLCASSLGVQGDGYTFGSGTRLTVV.

The genes are TRBV7-9 and TRBJ2-1, with 10 bases fitting TRBD2. Germline values: CDR1 SEHNR, CDR2 FQNEAQ (reference sequence). The J segment lost 6 bases and the V segment lost 4 bases, leaving 9 bases of the junction unmatched. CDR3 length: 16 residues. In DNA, the CDR3 is TGTGCCAGCAGCTCCCGGAAGGAGCGGGGGGGCAATGAGCAGTTCTTC. It specifies CASSSRKERGGNEQFF.

This chain uses TRBV15 with TRBJ2-1, with 9 nucleotides matching TRBD1. Germline CDR1 LNHNV, CDR2 YYDKDF (reference sequence). The trim removed 8 bases at V and 4 bases at J, leaving 6 bases unmatched. The CDR3 consists of 14 residues. The CDR3 DNA sequence: TGTGCCACCGAAAGAGGGACAGGGTACAATGAGCAGTTCTTC. It is translated as CATERGTGYNEQFF.

This clone was seen more than once but under ten times. CDR3: CASRPAAGGITGELFF. Here the CDR3 DNA reads TGTGCCAGCCGCCCGGCGGCGGGAGGAATCACCGGGGAGCTGTTTTTT. The chain couples TRBV7-2 to TRBJ2-2; 8 bases match TRBD2. V lost 8 bases and J lost 4; bases outside the gene matches: 12. From germline, CDR1 is SGHTA and CDR2 FQGNSA. The CDR3 loop spans 16 amino acids.

The chain employs TRBV4-1 and TRBJ2-5; the D gene is possibly TRBD2 (7 bases). CDR1 MGHRA and CDR2 YSYEKL come from the germline V gene. This CDR3 contains 16 residues. Trimming pared 1 base from V and 2 bases from J, leaving 14 bases between. CDR3 bases: TGCGCCAGCAGCCAAGTCGGACTAGGGACACAAGAGACCCAGTACTTC. Its translation: CASSQVGLGTQETQYF.

J is TRBJ1-5 and V is TRBV5-4; TRBD1 matches at 9 bases. V trimming: 0 bases; J trimming: 4 bases; junction bases outside the gene matches: 2. The CDR3 consists of 15 residues. Germline V gives CDR1 SGHNT, CDR2 YYREEE (reference sequence). CDR3 in amino acids: CASSLDRGRNQPQHF. The CDR3 nucleotides read TGTGCCAGCAGCTTGGACAGGGGGCGGAATCAGCCCCAGCATTTT.

This clone is a singleton in its sample. J is TRBJ2-1 and V is TRBV7-3; 9 bases match TRBD2. The V segment lost 1 base and the J segment 4 bases; nucleotides outside the gene matches: 2. CDR3 length: 15 residues. Germline V gene data show CDR1 as SGHTA and CDR2 as FQGTGA. As DNA, the CDR3 is TGTGCCAGCAGCTTAAATCTAGCGGGATACAATGAGCAGTTCTTC. Translation: CASSLNLAGYNEQFF.

The rearrangement uses TRBV5-6 and TRBJ2-7, with 8 bases identical to TRBD1. Losses at the gene ends were 4 bases for V and 0 bases for J; bases not matched to a gene: 6. Germline-derived CDR1 and CDR2 are SGHDT and YYEEEE. The CDR3 contains 15 residues. CDR3 nucleotide sequence: TGTGCCAGCAGCCCCGGGACAGGTCACTCCTACGAGCAGTACTTC. As protein: CASSPGTGHSYEQYF.

This clone appeared a few times. This chain links TRBV2 with TRBJ2-5; 9 bases map to TRBD1. This CDR3 contains 13 residues. In germline, CDR1 is SNHLY, CDR2 FYNNEI. V lost 8 bases, J lost 7 bases, and 8 bases stayed unmatched. CDR3 protein: CASLGTGKMTQYF. The CDR3 nucleotides are TGTGCCAGCTTAGGGACAGGGAAGATGACCCAGTACTTC.

The chain recombines TRBV2 with TRBJ2-7, with 11 bases matching TRBD1. Germline loops: CDR1 SNHLY, CDR2 FYNNEI. The CDR3 length is 13 residues. V shed 7 bases and J 7 bases; nucleotides not matched to a gene: 6. CDR3 protein: CASNGQGAGEQYF. The CDR3, as DNA: TGTGCCAGCAACGGACAGGGGGCTGGAGAGCAGTACTTC.

This chain links TRBV20-1 with TRBJ2-5; no reliable D call. The V and J ends lost 6 bases and 3 bases respectively, with 8 bases between them. This CDR3 contains 11 residues. Per germline, CDR1 DFQATT and CDR2 SNEGSKA (reference sequence). For the CDR3, the DNA is TGCAGTGCATTCCCTAAAGAGACCCAGTACTTC. Protein sequence: CSAFPKETQYF.

Only one count was recorded for this clone. The chain combines TRBV2 with TRBJ2-5; TRBD2 matches 10 bases. Trimming cost V 6 bases and J 4 bases; bases outside gene matches: 8. CDR3 length: 15 amino acids. Germline values: CDR1 SNHLY, CDR2 FYNNEI. The CDR3 region has the DNA TGTGCCAGCAGCCGAGGGGGACTAGCGTCAGAGACCCAGTACTTC. Protein product: CASSRGGLASETQYF.

This clone appeared many times. This rearrangement joins TRBV7-9 to TRBJ2-7; 14 bases fit TRBD2. CDR1 is SEHNR, CDR2 FQNEAQ, per germline (reference sequence). Unmatched junction bases numbered 11, after V lost 4 bases and J lost 3 bases. The CDR3 is 18 residues long. CDR3 nucleotides: TGTGCCAGCAGCTCAACCGGGACTAGCGGGAGCCCCTACTACGAGCAGTACTTC. Translated, it gives CASSSTGTSGSPYYEQYF.

V is TRBV14 and J is TRBJ2-1; no clear D gene. The CDR3 sequence is 12 residues long. Germline CDR1 and CDR2: SGHDN and FVKESK. The V end lost 2 bases, the J end lost 7 bases, and 6 bases lay between the germline ends. The CDR3 is CASSQSRNEQFF. The CDR3 DNA reads as TGTGCCAGCAGCCAATCTAGGAATGAGCAGTTCTTC.

The chain couples TRBV27 to TRBJ2-7; D might be TRBD1 (5 bases). This CDR3 contains 14 residues. With 2 bases removed from V and 5 bases from J, the gap between germline ends came to 13 bases. Germline loops: CDR1 MNHEY, CDR2 SMNVEV (reference sequence). The DNA of the CDR3 is TGTGCCAGCAGTTTAGGACGGCAGGGCAACGAGCAGTACTTC. It translates to CASSLGRQGNEQYF.

The genes are TRBV2 and TRBJ2-3; maybe TRBD2 (5 bases). CDR1 is SNHLY, CDR2 FYNNEI, per germline. The CDR3 contains 15 residues. V was pared by 5 bases and J by 4 bases, with 16 bases between. CDR3 in DNA: TGTGCCAGCAGTAGATCGAGGGAGTACGCAGATACGCAGTATTTT. Amino acids: CASSRSREYADTQYF.

The chain is built from TRBV4-1 and TRBJ2-7; D perhaps matches TRBD2 (6 bases). Germline CDR1 reads MGHRA; CDR2 reads YSYEKL. Trimming shortened V by 1 base and J by 4 bases, and 17 bases separated the two germline ends. CDR3 size: 16 residues. The CDR3: CASSQGRVPGEYEQYF. The CDR3 DNA follows: TGCGCCAGCAGCCAAGGCAGAGTCCCGGGGGAGTACGAGCAGTACTTC.

This chain links TRBV2 with TRBJ1-4; a weak D match, TRBD1 (6 bases). Deletions cut 5 bases from V and 7 bases from J, with 29 bases between. Germline V gene data show CDR1 as SNHLY and CDR2 as FYNNEI. CDR3 length: 19 amino acids. As DNA, the CDR3 is TGTGCCAGCAGTCCCCTGAGGACAGATCAAAACAACTATTCTGAAAAACTGTTTTTT. Protein product: CASSPLRTDQNNYSEKLFF.

The J gene is TRBJ2-2, the V gene TRBV5-4, with TRBD1 as a possible D gene (6 bases). Germline lookup yields CDR1 SGHNT and CDR2 YYREEE (reference sequence). V was pared by 3 bases and J by 5 bases, with 20 bases between. This CDR3 comprises 17 residues. The CDR3 sequence: CASSSPARGRGTGELFF. The CDR3 DNA sequence: TGTGCCAGCAGCTCGCCCGCGAGGGGGAGAGGTACCGGGGAGCTGTTTTTT. Full variable domain (rest looked up from reference TRBV5-4 and TRBJ2-2): ETGVTQSPTHLIKTRGQQVTLRCSSQSGHNTVSWYQQALGQGPQFIFQYYREEENGRGNFPPRFSGLQFPNYSSELNVNALELDDSALYLCASSSPARGRGTGELFFGEGSRLTVL.

This clone was seen a few times. The rearrangement links TRBV5-1 to TRBJ2-3; 8 nucleotides match TRBD2. The V and J ends lost 4 bases and 8 bases, in that order; junction bases with no gene match: 9. Germline-derived CDR1 and CDR2 are SGHRS and YFSETQ. The CDR3 covers 14 residues. This CDR3 reads CASSDRTSRPTQYF. In nucleotides, the CDR3 is TGCGCCAGCAGCGACAGGACTAGCCGACCTACGCAGTATTTT. The entire variable domain, with the rest obtained from reference TRBV5-1 and TRBJ2-3, is as follows: KAGVTQTPRYLIKTRGQQVTLSCSPISGHRSVSWYQQTPGQGLQFLFEYFSETQRNKGNFPGRFSGRQFSNSRSEMNVSTLELGDSALYLCASSDRTSRPTQYFGPGTRLTVL.

The rearrangement joins TRBV29-1 to TRBJ2-7, with TRBD1 identical over 8 bases. The CDR3 covers 13 residues. Germline CDR1 is SQVTM and CDR2 is ANQGSEA. J was trimmed by 3 bases and V by 4 bases; bases with no gene match: 5. The CDR3 spells CSVGGGQGYEQYF. The CDR3 nucleotides are TGCAGCGTTGGGGGTGGACAGGGCTACGAGCAGTACTTC.

The chain employs TRBV30 and TRBJ2-2; TRBD2 is a possible D gene (6 bases). V lost 0 bases, J lost 5 bases, and 10 bases lay in between. Germline V CDR1 and CDR2: GTSNPN, SVGIG (reference sequence). This CDR3 has 14 residues. CDR3 bases: TGTGCCTGGAGTGTAAAGGGGAGGACCGGGGAGCTGTTTTTT. This sequence encodes CAWSVKGRTGELFF.

This clone was counted a few times. The rearrangement uses TRBV5-1 and TRBJ2-3; D is perhaps TRBD1 (6 bases). CDR1 SGHRS and CDR2 YFSETQ come from the germline V gene. CDR3 length: 15 amino acids. V gave up 4 bases and J gave up 0 bases, with 12 bases separating them. CDR3 region: CASSKIQGSTDTQYF. For the CDR3, the DNA is TGCGCCAGCAGCAAAATACAGGGCAGCACAGATACGCAGTATTTT.

The rearrangement links TRBV28 to TRBJ1-4; maybe TRBD1 (6 bases). The CDR3 runs to 13 residues. Trimming stripped 6 bases from V and 5 bases from J, with 10 bases between. The germline gives CDR1 MDHEN, CDR2 SYDVKM. In nucleotides, the CDR3 is TGTGCCAGCAGCTCTGGGGGCAATGAAAAACTGTTTTTT. Encoded protein: CASSSGGNEKLFF.

The chain carries TRBV4-1 and TRBJ1-4, with D hard to call. There are 16 residues in the CDR3. Deletions cut 1 base from V and 3 bases from J, with 12 bases between. The V gene's germline CDR1 is MGHRA and CDR2 YSYEKL. The CDR3 DNA reads as TGCGCCAGCAGCCAAGCTCCGGGCGGGTCTAATGAAAAACTGTTTTTT. This encodes CASSQAPGGSNEKLFF.

This clone was picked up a small number of times. The chain recombines TRBV7-2 with TRBJ1-3, with TRBD1 matching over 7 bases. CDR3 length: 14 amino acids. From germline, CDR1 is SGHTA and CDR2 FQGNSA. V shed 4 bases and J 5 bases; nucleotides not matched to a gene: 5. The CDR3 sequence is CASSSRDSRNTIYF. The CDR3 region has the DNA TGTGCCAGCAGCTCGAGGGACAGTCGAAACACCATATATTTT.